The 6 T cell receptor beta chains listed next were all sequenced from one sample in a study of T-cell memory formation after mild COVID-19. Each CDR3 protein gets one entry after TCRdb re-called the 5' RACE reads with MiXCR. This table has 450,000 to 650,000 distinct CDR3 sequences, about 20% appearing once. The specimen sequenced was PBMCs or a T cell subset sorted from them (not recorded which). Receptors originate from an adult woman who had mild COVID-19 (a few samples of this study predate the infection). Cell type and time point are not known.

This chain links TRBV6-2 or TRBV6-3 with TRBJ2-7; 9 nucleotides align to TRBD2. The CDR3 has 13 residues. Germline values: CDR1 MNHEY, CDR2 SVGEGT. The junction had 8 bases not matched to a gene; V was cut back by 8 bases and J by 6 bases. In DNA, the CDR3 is TGTGCCAGCCGCGGGAGGGCCAGAGGCGAGCAGTACTTC. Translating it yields CASRGRARGEQYF.

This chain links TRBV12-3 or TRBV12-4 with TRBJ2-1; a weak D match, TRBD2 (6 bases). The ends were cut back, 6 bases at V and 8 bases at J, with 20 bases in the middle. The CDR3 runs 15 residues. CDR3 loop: CASSPSVPDGDEQFF. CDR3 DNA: TGTGCCAGCAGCCCTAGCGTCCCGGACGGCGATGAGCAGTTCTTC.

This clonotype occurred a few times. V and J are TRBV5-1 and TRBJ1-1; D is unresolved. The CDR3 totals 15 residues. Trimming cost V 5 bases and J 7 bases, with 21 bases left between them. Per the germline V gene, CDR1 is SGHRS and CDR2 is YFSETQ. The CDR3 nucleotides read TGCGCCAGCAGTCCCATGATAAGCTCTGCCCTTGAAGCTTTCTTT. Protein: CASSPMISSALEAFF.

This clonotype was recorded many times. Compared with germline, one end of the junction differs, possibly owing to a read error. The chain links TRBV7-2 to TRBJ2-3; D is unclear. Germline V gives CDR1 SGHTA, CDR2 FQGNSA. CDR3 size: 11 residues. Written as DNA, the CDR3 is TGCGCCAGCAGCTTTCTAGATACGCAGTATTTT. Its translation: CASSFLDTQYF.

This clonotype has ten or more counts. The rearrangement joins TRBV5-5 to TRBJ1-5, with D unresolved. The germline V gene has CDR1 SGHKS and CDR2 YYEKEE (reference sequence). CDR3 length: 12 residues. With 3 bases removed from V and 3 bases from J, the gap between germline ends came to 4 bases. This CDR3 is CASSSPNQPQHF. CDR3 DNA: TGTGCCAGCAGCTCGCCCAATCAGCCCCAGCATTTT.

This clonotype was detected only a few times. For the CDR3, the DNA is TGTGCCAGCAGCTTAGTTCAGGGTGGTGACACTGAAGCTTTCTTT. It is translated as CASSLVQGGDTEAFF. The chain links TRBV11-2 to TRBJ1-1, with D possibly matching TRBD1 (5 bases). The CDR3 runs 15 residues. CDR1 is SGHAT, CDR2 FQNNGV, per germline. The germline V and J ends were trimmed by 1 base and 3 bases, with 12 bases remaining between them.